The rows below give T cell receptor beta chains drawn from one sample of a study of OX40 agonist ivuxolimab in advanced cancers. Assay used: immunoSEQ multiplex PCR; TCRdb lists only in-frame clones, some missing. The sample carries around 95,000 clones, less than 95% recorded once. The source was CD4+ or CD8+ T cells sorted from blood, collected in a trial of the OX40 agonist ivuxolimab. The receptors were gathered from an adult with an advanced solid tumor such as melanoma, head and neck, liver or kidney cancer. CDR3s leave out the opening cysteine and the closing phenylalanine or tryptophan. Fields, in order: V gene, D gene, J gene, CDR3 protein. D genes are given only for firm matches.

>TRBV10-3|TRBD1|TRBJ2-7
AISGTGSYEQY
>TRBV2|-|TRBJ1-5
ASTGQGLVH
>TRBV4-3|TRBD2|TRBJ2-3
ASSQDLAGATDTQY
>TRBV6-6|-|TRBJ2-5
ASSLKVAAKETQY
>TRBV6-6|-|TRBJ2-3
ASSSYRVTDTQY
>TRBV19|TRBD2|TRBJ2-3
ASSIRAGSADTQY
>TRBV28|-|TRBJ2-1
ASSRREQF
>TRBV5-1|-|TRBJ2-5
ASSAGLTKETQY
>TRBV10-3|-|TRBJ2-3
AIRDTDTQY
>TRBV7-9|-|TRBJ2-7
ASSIKRVAIYEQY
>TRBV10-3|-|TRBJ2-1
AIAGALYNLNEQF
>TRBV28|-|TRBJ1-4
ASSPFGGGNEKLF
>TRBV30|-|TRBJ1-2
AWSFGAIGYT
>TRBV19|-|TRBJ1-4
ASSIPGRNEKLF
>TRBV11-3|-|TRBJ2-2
ASTGAPGELF
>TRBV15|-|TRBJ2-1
ATTGRTYNEQF
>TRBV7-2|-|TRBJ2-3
ASSLVLHSPKVGQY
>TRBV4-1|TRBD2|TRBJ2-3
ASSQDWGTSSTDTQY